This TCR beta chain was sequenced during a study of CD8 T cells in Susac syndrome. Overall study context: When their blood was taken, the Susac syndrome patients had either not yet had any therapy, were taking corticosteroids, or were taking intravenous immunoglobulin alone. Study-wide results and limits: Expansion of clones was not seen in the CD4+ T cell repertoires of Susac syndrome.

In the case of this clonotype: Its matching antigen is unknown.

When the RNA was reverse transcribed, random hexamers were used with an input of about 0.5 to 1 ug. Multiplex immunoSEQ PCR targeted 54 Vbeta and 13 Jbeta TCR beta segments. A single record per CDR3 protein comes from TCRdb applying MiXCR to the immunoSEQ multiplex PCR reads. The sample contains 150,000 to 190,000 distinct CDR3 sequences, around 95% of which appear only once. CDR3 length equals 14 residues. Trimming removed 5 bases from V and 12 bases from J; junction bases left unmatched: 5. CDR1 and CDR2 (germline): SNHLY, FYNNEI. This TCR was sampled from a human donor with Susac syndrome. This sequence joins TRBV2 and TRBJ1-6; TRBD1 aligns across 12 bases. Sequencing was carried out using CD4+ T cells from PBMCs. The CDR3 DNA reads as TGTGCCAGCAGTCCCGGGACAGGGGGCGGACCCCTCCACTTT. This codes for CASSPGTGGGPLHF.